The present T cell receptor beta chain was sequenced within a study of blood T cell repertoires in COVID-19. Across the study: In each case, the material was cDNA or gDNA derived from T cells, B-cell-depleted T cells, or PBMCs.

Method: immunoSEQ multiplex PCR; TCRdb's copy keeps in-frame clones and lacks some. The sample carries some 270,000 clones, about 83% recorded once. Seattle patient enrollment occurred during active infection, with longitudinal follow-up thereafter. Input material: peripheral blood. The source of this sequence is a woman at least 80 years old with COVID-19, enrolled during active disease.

In nucleotides, the CDR3 is TGTGCCAGCAGTGACCTTCGCCAGGGAAGGCCCACCTTC. Translating it yields CASSDLRQGRPTF. The chain employs TRBV2 and TRBJ1-2; D possibly corresponds to TRBD1 (5 bases). This CDR3 has 13 residues. Between the trimmed V and J ends, which lost 3 bases and 13 bases, there was a span of 18 bases. CDR1 is SNHLY and CDR2 is FYNNEI in the germline V gene.